Listed below are T cell receptor beta chains from one sample, sequenced in a study of T-cell reconstitution after alpha-beta-depleted transplantation in children. One entry per CDR3 protein, called by TCRdb with MiXCR from the PCR reads. The sample records about 640,000 distinct CDR3 sequences, around 16% being singletons. The sequencing used PBMCs from the stem cell graft donor, collected from the stem cell graft. Receptor source: a human donor who donated a stem cell graft to a child with acute myeloid leukemia. Each CDR3 is given with its conserved first and last residue. A D gene is named only where the DNA matches it firmly. Size values are once, few and many counts, or a class for expanded clones, and some rows have none.

CASSLEREPIF,TGTGCCAGCAGCTTAGAACGGGAGCCCATCTTC,-,-,TRBV7-9,TRBJ1-2
CASSGAHETQYF,TGTGCCAGCAGCGGCGCCCATGAGACCCAGTACTTC,-,-,TRBV7-2,TRBJ2-5
CSADETNMNTEAFF,TGCAGTGCTGACGAAACGAACATGAACACTGAAGCTTTCTTT,-,-,TRBV20-1,TRBJ1-1
CASSSLMAGDQETQYF,TGTGCCAGCAGTTCCCTGATGGCGGGGGACCAAGAGACCCAGTACTTC,TRBD2,few,TRBV12-3/TRBV12-4,TRBJ2-5
CASSFPNYGYTF,TGTGCCAGCAGCTTCCCGAACTATGGCTACACCTTC,-,-,TRBV7-2,TRBJ1-2
CASSQGDRRNTGELFF,TGCGCCAGCAGCCAAGGGGACAGGAGGAACACCGGGGAGCTGTTTTTT,TRBD1,many,TRBV4-3,TRBJ2-2
CASSLETRGRSNGYTF,TGTGCCAGCAGCTTAGAAACAAGGGGCCGATCAAATGGCTACACCTTC,-,-,TRBV7-2,TRBJ1-2
CASSEWPGSALHF,TGTGCCAGCAGTGAATGGCCGGGATCAGCCCTCCACTTT,-,many,TRBV6-1,TRBJ1-6
CSARVTGRTEAFF,TGCAGTGCCCGAGTGACAGGTCGCACTGAAGCTTTCTTT,-,many,TRBV20-1,TRBJ1-1
CASSYSSKKRGDETQYF,TGTGCCAGCAGTTACTCGTCGAAAAAGCGGGGGGACGAGACCCAGTACTTC,TRBD2,many,TRBV6-2/TRBV6-3,TRBJ2-5